This TCR beta chain derives from a study of T cell responses to AZD1222 COVID-19 vaccine. V shed 7 bases and J 7 bases; nucleotides not matched to a gene: 4. CDR3 size: 13 residues. Per germline, CDR1 SGHTA and CDR2 FQGNSA. Produced via immunoSEQ multiplex PCR; TCRdb's table is partial and in-frame only. The sample has over 85,000 clones; approximately 88% are singletons. The sample was peripheral blood, taken on day 0 of AZD1222 vaccination. The receptor comes from an adult in good health. V and J are TRBV7-2 and TRBJ1-6; 7 nucleotides line up with TRBD1. CDR3 loop: CASTPTGNSPLHF. The DNA for the CDR3 is TGTGCCAGCACCCCGACAGGGAATTCACCCCTCCACTTT.